Included here is one T cell receptor (beta chain) sequence, with context. The data were obtained in a study of blood T cell repertoires in COVID-19. Data came from immunoSEQ multiplex PCR; TCRdb stores just in-frame clones and leaves some out. The sample has about 76,000 clones, over 80% seen once. CDR3 length: 15 amino acids. The germline CDR1 and CDR2 sequences are SGDLS and YYNGEE. V lost 0 bases, J lost 0 bases, and 7 bases lay in between. The chain recombines TRBV9 with TRBJ2-1; tentatively, D is TRBD2 (5 bases). The TCR sequence derives from a man aged 50-59 years with active COVID-19. What was sequenced was peripheral blood. CDR3 in amino acids: CASSVVGDSYNEQFF. The CDR3 nucleotides are TGTGCCAGCAGCGTAGTCGGGGACTCCTACAATGAGCAGTTCTTC.